This T cell receptor (beta chain) was documented in a study of post-analysis software for immune sequencing data. TCR beta libraries were prepared from cDNA with unique molecular identifiers. Each CDR3 protein gets one entry after TCRdb re-called the PCR reads with MiXCR. This sample has around 700,000 distinct CDR3 sequences, with more than 50% found just once. CDR1 and CDR2 from the germline V gene are SGHRS and YFSETQ. The length of the CDR3 is 14 residues. Details on this clonotype: Antigen specificity is unknown. One junction end disagrees with the germline gene, perhaps due to a read error.

Regarding the study as a whole: Four or five TRBV segments were more frequent in patients than controls; TRBV5-6, TRBV5-1 and TRBV20-1 belonged to this group.

Sequencing was done on a sample of blood. This chain links TRBV5-1 with TRBJ1-5, with 9 positions matching TRBD1. The clonotype was recovered from a girl aged 2 to 9 with multiple sclerosis. CDR3 bases: TGTGCCAGCAGTCCGGGACAGGGTGGCCAGCCCCAGCATTTT. It specifies CASSPGQGGQPQHF. The variable domain in full, with the rest retrieved from reference TRBV5-1 and TRBJ1-5, is KAGVTQTPRYLIKTRGQQVTLSCSPISGHRSVSWYQQTPGQGLQFLFEYFSETQRNKGNFPGRFSGRQFSNSRSEMNVSTLELGDSALYLCASSPGQGGQPQHFGDGTRLSIL.